A selection of T cell receptor beta chains follows, all from one sample in a study of OX40 agonist ivuxolimab in advanced cancers. Repertoires were generated with immunoSEQ multiplex PCR, while TCRdb's copy carries only in-frame clones and drops some. This sample carries tens of thousands of clones, roughly four fifths of them seen once, and the ten largest clones take approximately 4.1%. Source: CD4+ or CD8+ T cells sorted from blood, taken in a trial of the OX40 agonist ivuxolimab. Receptors originate from an adult with an advanced solid tumor such as melanoma, head and neck, liver or kidney cancer. The CDR3 runs from the conserved cysteine through the conserved F or W. A D gene is named only where the DNA matches it firmly. The size field is filled for only some rows; it gives once, few, many or a size class.

NA | 13 | NA | TRBJ2-7 | TRBV15 | TGTGCCACCAGCAGAGGCTCAGGTGGCGAGCAGTACTTC | CATSRGSGGEQYF
NA | 16 | few | TRBJ1-2 | TRBV28 | TGTGCCAGCAGTTCCGATCAAAAGACCTACGCCTATGGCTACACCTTC | CASSSDQKTYAYGYTF
NA | 16 | once | TRBJ2-1 | TRBV11-2 | TGTGCCAGCAGCTCCCCAACGACAGGTTTCTACAATGAGCAGTTCTTC | CASSSPTTGFYNEQFF
NA | 15 | NA | TRBJ2-3 | TRBV7-2 | TGTGCCAGCAGCTTGGATTGGGGGTCACAGAATACGCAGTATTTT | CASSLDWGSQNTQYF
TRBD1 | 18 | NA | TRBJ2-7 | TRBV19 | TGTGCCAGTAGTCTCCAGCCTACCGGGACAGACTTCTTCTACGAGCAGTACTTC | CASSLQPTGTDFFYEQYF
TRBD2 | 15 | once | TRBJ2-1 | TRBV9 | TGTGCCAGCAGCGTAGCTCTAGCGGGGCCGGGAGAGCAGTTCTTC | CASSVALAGPGEQFF
NA | 14 | NA | TRBJ2-2 | TRBV9 | TGTGCCAGCGAGCGGGCATTAGACACCGGGGAGCTGTTTTTT | CASERALDTGELFF
NA | 12 | NA | TRBJ2-2 | TRBV19 | TGTGCCAGTAGTATCCGCACCGGGGAGCTGTTTTTT | CASSIRTGELFF
NA | 13 | NA | TRBJ2-1 | TRBV7-3 | TGTGCCAGCAGCAGAAAAGGTAACAATGAGCAGTTCTTC | CASSRKGNNEQFF
NA | 13 | few | TRBJ2-7 | TRBV19 | TGTGCCAGTATAAACTATGGGGCCTACGAGCAGTACTTC | CASINYGAYEQYF
NA | 11 | NA | TRBJ2-2 | TRBV7-7 | TGTGCTAGCAGCCGACCCCGGGAGCTGTTTTTT | CASSRPRELFF
NA | 11 | NA | TRBJ2-3 | TRBV5-1 | TGCGCCAGCAGCTTAACAGATACGCAGTATTTT | CASSLTDTQYF
NA | 16 | NA | TRBJ2-6 | TRBV18 | TGTGCCAGCTCACCGCAGACAGACTCTGGGGCCAACGTCCTGACTTTC | CASSPQTDSGANVLTF
NA | 14 | NA | TRBJ2-4 | TRBV19 | TGTGCCAGTAGTACGACAAGTCCAGGAAACATTCAGTACTTC | CASSTTSPGNIQYF
NA | 14 | NA | TRBJ1-1 | TRBV5-5 | TGTGCCAGCAGCTTGTGGGGGGCGAACACTGAAGCTTTCTTT | CASSLWGANTEAFF
TRBD1 | 17 | NA | TRBJ1-2 | TRBV7-9 | TGTGCCAGCAGCTTAGCTACCTCTCTTACAGGGGGCTATGGCTACACCTTC | CASSLATSLTGGYGYTF
NA | 14 | NA | TRBJ1-5 | TRBV9 | TGTGCCAGCAGCGATGCTACAGAAAATCAGCCCCAGCATTTT | CASSDATENQPQHF
NA | 13 | NA | TRBJ1-5 | TRBV6-5 | TGTGCCAGCAGTTACTCGAGTTTTCAGCCCCAGCATTTT | CASSYSSFQPQHF
TRBD1 | 14 | NA | TRBJ1-1 | TRBV30 | TGTGCCTGGAGGGACAGGGGGGCGGACACTGAAGCTTTCTTT | CAWRDRGADTEAFF
NA | 12 | NA | TRBJ1-5 | TRBV30 | TGTGCCTGGAGTGTACCAGGTCAGCCCCAGCATTTT | CAWSVPGQPQHF
NA | 15 | NA | TRBJ2-2 | TRBV5-1 | TGCGCCAGCAGCTTGGAGGGCGGCAACACCGGGGAGCTGTTTTTT | CASSLEGGNTGELFF
TRBD1 | 16 | NA | TRBJ1-4 | TRBV2 | TGTGCCAGCGGAGGCTCGGACAGGAGGGGGGGTGTAAAACTGTTTTTT | CASGGSDRRGGVKLFF
TRBD1 | 16 | NA | TRBJ2-3 | TRBV10-3 | TGTGCCATCAGTGAGGGCCCCGGGACAGTCACAGATACGCAGTATTTT | CAISEGPGTVTDTQYF
TRBD1 | 15 | NA | TRBJ1-3 | TRBV5-1 | TGCGCCAGCAGCGCGCAGGGGGCGCAGGGAAACACCATATATTTT | CASSAQGAQGNTIYF
NA | 16 | NA | TRBJ1-2 | TRBV27 | TGTGCCAGCAGTTTAATGGCTCGGACACGACTCTATGGCTACACCTTC | CASSLMARTRLYGYTF
NA | 14 | NA | TRBJ1-2 | TRBV28 | TGTGCCAGGTTGGGCAGGCTCCGGTTGTATGGCTACACCTTC | CARLGRLRLYGYTF
TRBD1 | 16 | NA | TRBJ1-4 | TRBV23-1 | TGCGCCAGCAGTCAATCGTTGGGACAGGGGGGCGAAAAACTGTTTTTT | CASSQSLGQGGEKLFF
TRBD2 | 20 | NA | TRBJ2-3 | TRBV4-1 | TGCGCCAGCAGCCAATTCGGGACTAGCGGGGTGAATAGGGCCACAGATACGCAGTATTTT | CASSQFGTSGVNRATDTQYF
TRBD1 | 17 | NA | TRBJ1-1 | TRBV5-6 | TGTGCCAGCAGCTTGGTAGGACAGGTGATAATGAACACTGAAGCTTTCTTT | CASSLVGQVIMNTEAFF
TRBD1 | 14 | NA | TRBJ2-7 | TRBV11-3 | TGTGCCAGCAGCTTAGACGGGACAGGGTACGAGCAGTACTTC | CASSLDGTGYEQYF
NA | 12 | few | TRBJ1-5 | TRBV28 | TGTGCCAGCAGTTCCGGACAGCCTGATAGGATTTTT | CASSSGQPDRIF
NA | 15 | NA | TRBJ1-4 | TRBV19 | TGTGCCAGTAGTATTGACAGTGCAACTAATGAAAAACTGTTTTTT | CASSIDSATNEKLFF
NA | 15 | few | TRBJ2-5 | TRBV30 | TGTGCCTGGGAAAGACGGCTTCTGTACCAAGAGACCCAGTACTTC | CAWERRLLYQETQYF
NA | 14 | NA | TRBJ1-2 | TRBV7-3 | TGTGCCAGCAGCGTCAACGAGGGAAGGGTTGGCTACACCTTC | CASSVNEGRVGYTF
NA | 15 | NA | TRBJ1-1 | TRBV2 | TGTGCCAGCAGTGAGCCAACAGTGTCGAACACTGAAGCTTTCTTT | CASSEPTVSNTEAFF
NA | 13 | NA | TRBJ1-1 | TRBV7-2 | TGTGCCAGCAGGCCTCCGGGGAACACTGAAGCTTTCTTT | CASRPPGNTEAFF
NA | 13 | NA | TRBJ1-5 | TRBV6-5 | TGTGCCAGCAGTTACTCGATGGGGAGTCCCCAGCATTTT | CASSYSMGSPQHF
NA | 15 | NA | TRBJ2-3 | TRBV6-6 | TGTGCCAGCAGTCCCCGGGCCGGAGACACAGATACGCAGTATTTT | CASSPRAGDTDTQYF
TRBD2 | 18 | NA | TRBJ2-5 | TRBV18 | TGTGCCAGCTCACCCGTAGCGGGACTTCAGAGAGGAGGAGAGACCCAGTACTTC | CASSPVAGLQRGGETQYF
NA | 15 | few | TRBJ1-5 | TRBV28 | TGTGCCAGCACCACGGACATCGAAACGTATCAGCCCCAGCATTTT | CASTTDIETYQPQHF
NA | 16 | NA | TRBJ1-3 | TRBV4-2 | TGTGCCAGCAGCCAAGGGGGTAGACGTTCTGGAAACACCATATATTTT | CASSQGGRRSGNTIYF
NA | 12 | few | TRBJ1-5 | TRBV2 | TGTGCCAGCAGTGAACCTAATCAGCCCCAGCATTTT | CASSEPNQPQHF
NA | 14 | NA | TRBJ2-3 | TRBV19 | TGTGCCAGTAGCAGGGACTTCACCACAGATACGCAGTATTTT | CASSRDFTTDTQYF
TRBD1 | 15 | NA | TRBJ2-2 | TRBV6-4 | TGTGCCAGCAGTGTGGACAGGGCGAACACCGGGGAGCTGTTTTTT | CASSVDRANTGELFF
NA | 14 | NA | TRBJ1-1 | TRBV6-5 | TGTGCCAGCAGTTTGGTCCCGAGTCGGACTGAAGCTTTCTTT | CASSLVPSRTEAFF
NA | 13 | NA | TRBJ2-5 | TRBV6-5 | TGTGCCAGCAGTTACTCGATTAGCGAGACCCAGTACTTC | CASSYSISETQYF
NA | 13 | NA | TRBJ2-1 | TRBV15 | TGTGCCACCAGCCGGGGGGACAGCCGCTTCCTGTTCTTC | CATSRGDSRFLFF
NA | 14 | few | TRBJ2-1 | TRBV2 | TGTGCCAGCAGTGCGGGGGAGCGGTACAATGAGCAGTTCTTC | CASSAGERYNEQFF